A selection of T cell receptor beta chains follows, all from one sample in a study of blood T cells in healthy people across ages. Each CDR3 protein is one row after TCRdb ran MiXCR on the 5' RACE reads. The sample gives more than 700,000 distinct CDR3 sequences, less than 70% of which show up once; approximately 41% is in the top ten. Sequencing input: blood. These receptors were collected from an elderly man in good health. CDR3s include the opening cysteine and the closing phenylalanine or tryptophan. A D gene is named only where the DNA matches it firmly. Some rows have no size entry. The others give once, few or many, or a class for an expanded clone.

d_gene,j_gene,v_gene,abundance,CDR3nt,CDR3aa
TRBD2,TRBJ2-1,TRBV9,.,TGTGCCAGCAGCGTAGGGACTAGCGGGAGTGTTTGGAATGAGCAGTTCTTC,CASSVGTSGSVWNEQFF
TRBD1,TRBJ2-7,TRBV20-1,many,TGCAGTGCTAGAGCAGGGCAGGGGGCCCACGAGCAGTACTTC,CSARAGQGAHEQYF
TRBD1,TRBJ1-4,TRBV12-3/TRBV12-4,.,TGTGCCAGCAGGGGGACAGGGGTCTTGGAAAAACTGTTTTTT,CASRGTGVLEKLFF
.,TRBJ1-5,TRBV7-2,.,TGTGCCAGCAGCCCGGCAGGGGCCGTAAATCAGCCCCAGCATTTT,CASSPAGAVNQPQHF
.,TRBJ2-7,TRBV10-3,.,TGTGCTTCCATCGGGGGCAGGACGGATTCCTACGAGCAGTACTTC,CASIGGRTDSYEQYF
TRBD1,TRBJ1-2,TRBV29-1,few,TGCAGCGTCGAGAGACAGGGGGTGGGCGGCTACACCTTC,CSVERQGVGGYTF
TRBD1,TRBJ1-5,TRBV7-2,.,TGTGCCAGCAGCTCACAGGGGGCGGGCAATCAGCCCCAGCATTTT,CASSSQGAGNQPQHF
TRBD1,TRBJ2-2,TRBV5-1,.,TGCGCCAGCAGCTCGGGACAGGGGCGATCCGGGGAGCTGTTTTTT,CASSSGQGRSGELFF
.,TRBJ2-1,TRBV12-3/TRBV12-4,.,TGTGCCAGCAGTTTCCAGACTAGCTACAATGAGCAGTTCTTC,CASSFQTSYNEQFF
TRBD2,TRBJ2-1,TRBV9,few,TGTGCCAGCAGCCCTGGACTAGCGGGAGGTGAGAATGAGCAGTTCTTC,CASSPGLAGGENEQFF
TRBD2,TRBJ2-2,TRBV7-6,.,TGTGCCAGCAGCCGTTGGACTAGCGGGGGGGTTAACACCGGGGAGCTGTTTTTT,CASSRWTSGGVNTGELFF
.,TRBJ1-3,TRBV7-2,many,TGTGCCAGCAGCCTACTGGGGGTCGGAAACACCATATATTTT,CASSLLGVGNTIYF
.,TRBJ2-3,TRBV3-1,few,TGTGCCAGCAGCCACAGGGATATCGCAGATACGCAGTATTTT,CASSHRDIADTQYF
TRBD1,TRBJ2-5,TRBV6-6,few,TGTGCCAGCAGGGGGACAGGGGGGAAACTGACCCAGTACTTC,CASRGTGGKLTQYF
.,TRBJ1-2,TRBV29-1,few,TGCAGCGTTGAAGTGCATAGCAGAAAGTATGGCTACACCTTC,CSVEVHSRKYGYTF
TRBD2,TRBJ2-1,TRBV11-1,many,TGTGCCAGCAGCAGTGGGACTAGAGGTTACAATGAGCAGTTCTTC,CASSSGTRGYNEQFF
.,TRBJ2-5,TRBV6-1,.,TGTGCCAGCAGTGAAAATCGGGGACTCGCCCAAGAGACCCAGTACTTC,CASSENRGLAQETQYF
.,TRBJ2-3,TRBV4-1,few,TGCGCCAGCAGCCAAGAACGCTACTTATACGCGTATTTT,CASSQERYLYAYF
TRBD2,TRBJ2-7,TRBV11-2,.,TGTGCCAGCAGCCAAGGACTAGCGGGAGCCGAGCAGTACTTC,CASSQGLAGAEQYF
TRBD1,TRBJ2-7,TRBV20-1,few,TGCAGTGCTAGAGGAGGACAGGGAACCTACGAGCAGTACTTC,CSARGGQGTYEQYF
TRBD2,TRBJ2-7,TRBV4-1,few,TGCGCCAGCAGCCAGTTCCTAGCGGGAGACTACGAGCAGTACTTC,CASSQFLAGDYEQYF
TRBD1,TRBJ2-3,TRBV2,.,TGTGCCAGCAGCCTTAGACAGGGGCTAGTGGGGGATACGCAGTATTTT,CASSLRQGLVGDTQYF
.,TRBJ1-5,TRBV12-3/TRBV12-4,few,TGTGCCAGCAGTTTAGTGGGGGCGGTTCAGCCCCAGCATTTT,CASSLVGAVQPQHF
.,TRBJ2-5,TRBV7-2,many,TGTGCCAGCAGCCGAGGACCTCAAGAGACCCAGTACTTC,CASSRGPQETQYF
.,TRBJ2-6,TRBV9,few,TGTGCCAGCAGCGTGCAGGGGGGGGTAGGTGGGGCCAACGTCCTGACTTTC,CASSVQGGVGGANVLTF
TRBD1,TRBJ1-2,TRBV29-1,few,TGCAGCGCGGGACAGAATGGCTACACCTTC,CSAGQNGYTF
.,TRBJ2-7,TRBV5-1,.,TGCGCCAGCAGCATTCCTTCTACCTCCTACGAGCAGTACTTC,CASSIPSTSYEQYF
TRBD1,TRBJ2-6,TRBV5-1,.,TGCGCCAGCAGCAGTGGACAGGGGGCGGCTGGGGCCAACGTCCTGACTTTC,CASSSGQGAAGANVLTF
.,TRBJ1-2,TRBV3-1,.,TGTGCCAGCAGCACCTTAGGAGGGAGCGGCTACACCTTC,CASSTLGGSGYTF
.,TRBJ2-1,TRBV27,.,TGTGCCAGCAGCCACGGGCAGGGTGGCCACAATGAGCAGTTCTTC,CASSHGQGGHNEQFF
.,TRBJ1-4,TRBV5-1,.,TGCGCCAGCAGCTTGACGGGGACGCGAGAAAAACTGTTTTTT,CASSLTGTREKLFF